Shown below are 20 T cell receptor beta chains from a single sample sequenced in a study of radiation and T cells in renal cell carcinoma. Sample time point: baseline pretreatment blood. Treatment: 15 Gy SBRT to primary tumor, nephrectomy 4 weeks later. TCRdb keeps only in-frame clones here, not all; method: immunoSEQ multiplex PCR. This sample yields more than 140,000 clones, of which around four fifths are seen a single time; less than 25% belongs to the top ten. Sequenced material: blood, taken from a patient whose treatment included radiotherapy and nephrectomy. Source of these receptors: a woman between 45 and 65 years old with renal cell carcinoma.

The gene calls are TRBV6-5 and TRBJ1-2; D gene unclear. CDR3 length equals 13 residues. Trimming removed 6 bases from V and 3 bases from J, with 11 bases in between. CDR1 MNHEY and CDR2 SVGAGI come from the germline V gene. Here the CDR3 reads CASRKTADYGYTF. The CDR3 DNA sequence: TGTGCCAGCAGAAAAACGGCAGACTATGGCTACACCTTC.

The CDR3 sequence is CSVVPPGGEGNQPQHF. In nucleotides, the CDR3 is TGCAGCGTTGTACCCCCCGGGGGTGAGGGCAATCAGCCCCAGCATTTT. The rearrangement links TRBV29-1 to TRBJ1-5; perhaps TRBD1 as D (5 bases). CDR1 and CDR2 from the germline V gene are SQVTM and ANQGSEA. Between the trimmed V and J ends, which lost 4 bases and 2 bases, there was a span of 18 bases. This CDR3 is built from 16 residues. Based on the CDR3 plus reference TRBV29-1 and TRBJ1-5, the full variable domain is SAVISQKPSRDICQRGTSLTIQCQVDSQVTMMFWYRQQPGQSLTLIATANQGSEATYESGFVIDKFPISRPNLTFSTLTVSNMSPEDSSIYLCSVVPPGGEGNQPQHFGDGTRLSIL.

The rearrangement joins TRBV19 to TRBJ2-7; D not resolved. V lost 3 bases and J lost 1, with 10 bases in between. The CDR3 extends over 14 amino acids. Germline CDR1 LNHDA, CDR2 SQIVND (reference sequence). The CDR3 bases are TGTGCCAGTAGTATTCTCGACGGGTCCTACGAGCAGTACTTC. Encoded protein: CASSILDGSYEQYF.

The chain is built from TRBV30 and TRBJ1-2, with TRBD1 identical over 10 bases. The CDR3 has 15 residues. CDR1 and CDR2 from the germline V gene are GTSNPN and SVGIG (reference sequence). V was pared by 0 bases and J by 2 bases, with 3 bases of the junction left unmatched. The CDR3 DNA is TGTGCCTGGAGTGTACGGGGACAGGGGAACTATGGCTACACCTTC. The encoded protein is CAWSVRGQGNYGYTF.

Points on this clone: Additional DNA sequences in this sample encode the identical CDR3. The chain has TRBV6-5 and TRBJ1-5; no clear D. Germline CDR1 is MNHEY and CDR2 is SVGAGI. Trimming took 2 bases from V and 0 from J, leaving 5 bases between them. This CDR3 has 14 residues. This CDR3 is CASSYSFSNQPQHF. The CDR3 nucleotides read TGTGCCAGCAGTTACAGTTTTAGCAATCAGCCCCAGCATTTT.

The rearrangement links TRBV9 to TRBJ2-2; D is perhaps TRBD1 (5 bases). The CDR3 spans 13 residues. V lost 0 bases and J lost 5, with 5 bases in between. Germline V gene lookup returns CDR1 SGDLS and CDR2 YYNGEE. The CDR3 DNA reads TGTGCCAGCAGCGTAGAGGGGACCGGGGAGCTGTTTTTT. Translation gives CASSVEGTGELFF.

The chain joins TRBV6-4 to TRBJ2-6, with a tentative D call TRBD1 (5 bases). The CDR3 contains 14 residues. The V end was cut by 10 bases, the J end by 0 bases, with 10 bases between. Per germline, CDR1 MRHNA and CDR2 SNTAGT. This CDR3 is CATRQTSGANVLTF. The CDR3 DNA follows: TGTGCCACCAGACAGACCTCTGGGGCCAACGTCCTGACTTTC.

The chain is built from TRBV9 and TRBJ2-5; either TRBD1 or TRBD2 may fit D (5 bases each). CDR1 and CDR2 (germline): SGDLS, YYNGEE. CDR3 size: 13 residues. The V and J ends lost 3 bases and 5 bases respectively, with 11 bases between them. The CDR3 sequence: CASSGHWGETQYF. As DNA, the CDR3 is TGTGCCAGCAGCGGCCATTGGGGGGAGACCCAGTACTTC.

The rearrangement links TRBV2 to TRBJ1-2, with TRBD1 matching over 8 bases. Germline V lookup: CDR1 SNHLY, CDR2 FYNNEI. V gave up 5 bases and J gave up 4 bases; unmatched junction bases: 6. The CDR3 is made up of 14 amino acids. As DNA, the CDR3 is TGTGCCAGCAGTTATAGGACAGGGTCCTATGGCTACACCTTC. It specifies CASSYRTGSYGYTF.

This chain joins TRBV25-1 and TRBJ2-2; the D gene is possibly TRBD2 (6 bases). Germline assignment: CDR1 MGHDK and CDR2 SYGVNS. The CDR3 is 15 residues long. V lost 4 bases to trimming and J lost 3 bases, with 12 bases between them. The CDR3 sequence is CASSGRGGDTGELFF. The CDR3 nucleotides are TGTGCCAGCAGTGGGCGAGGAGGGGACACCGGGGAGCTGTTTTTT.

This clone was detected only a few times. This rearrangement joins TRBV7-9 to TRBJ1-2, with no clear D. V lost 11 bases and J 0 bases, leaving 10 bases between the germline ends. CDR1 SEHNR and CDR2 FQNEAQ come from the germline V gene (reference sequence). The CDR3 consists of 12 residues. This chain's CDR3 is CASGKTNYGYTF. The CDR3 nucleotides are TGTGCCTCTGGCAAAACTAACTATGGCTACACCTTC.

The J gene is TRBJ1-5, the V gene TRBV19; D remains unclear. The CDR3 sequence is 15 residues long. Germline-derived CDR1 and CDR2 are LNHDA and SQIVND (reference sequence). With 5 bases removed from V and 2 bases from J, the gap between germline ends came to 13 bases. The CDR3 DNA reads as TGTGCCAGTAGTTGGCGGGATCAGGGCAATCAGCCCCAGCATTTT. This codes for CASSWRDQGNQPQHF.

This chain connects TRBV4-2 to TRBJ2-1; 12 bases agree with TRBD2. The germline gives CDR1 LGHNA, CDR2 YNFKEQ. This CDR3 contains 17 residues. V was pared by 5 bases and J by 0 bases, with 5 bases of the junction left unmatched. The CDR3 reads CASSGPGLAGSYNEQFF. In DNA form, the CDR3 reads TGTGCCAGCAGCGGACCGGGACTAGCGGGCTCCTACAATGAGCAGTTCTTC.

The rearrangement links TRBV7-2 to TRBJ2-5; D possibly corresponds to TRBD2 (5 bases). Trimming left V 2 bases short and J 7 bases short, with 8 bases between. CDR3 size: 12 residues. CDR1 and CDR2 (germline): SGHTA, FQGNSA. The CDR3 nucleotides read TGTGCCAGCAGCTTAATACGGGGGACCCAGTACTTC. This sequence encodes CASSLIRGTQYF.

The V call is TRBV5-1, the J call TRBJ2-2; maybe TRBD1 (6 bases). This CDR3 region has 14 residues. CDR1 and CDR2 from the germline V gene are SGHRS and YFSETQ. The V end lost 7 bases, the J end lost 2 bases, and 12 bases lay between the germline ends. The CDR3 coding sequence is TGCGCCAGCGGACAGACAGAAAACACCGGGGAGCTGTTTTTT. Translated: CASGQTENTGELFF.

The rearrangement joins TRBV30 to TRBJ1-1; the D is unclear. V was cut by 0 bases and J by 10 bases, with 9 bases left in between. Germline-derived CDR1 and CDR2 are GTSNPN and SVGIG (reference sequence). The CDR3 runs to 11 residues. The chain's CDR3 is CAWSVTVAAFF. CDR3 in DNA: TGTGCCTGGAGTGTTACTGTGGCAGCTTTCTTT.

This chain uses TRBV7-8 with TRBJ2-7; D is ambiguous. Deletions cut 5 bases from V and 2 bases from J, with 16 bases between. CDR3 length: 15 residues. Germline loops: CDR1 SGHVS, CDR2 FQNEAQ. CDR3 DNA sequence: TGTGCCAGCAGCCCACGTGGAGCTGCCCCCTACGAGCAGTACTTC. Encoded protein: CASSPRGAAPYEQYF.

The chain carries TRBV4-1 and TRBJ2-1; no clear D gene. The CDR3 has 17 residues. The germline V gene has CDR1 MGHRA and CDR2 YSYEKL. V shed 0 bases and J shed 6 bases, with 18 bases lying between them. The CDR3 spells CASSQEEALPTSNEQFF. CDR3 in DNA: TGCGCCAGCAGCCAAGAAGAGGCTTTGCCGACCAGCAATGAGCAGTTCTTC.

The genes are TRBV11-3 and TRBJ2-1, with D tentatively TRBD2 (5 bases). The CDR3 has 14 residues. Looked up from germline, CDR1 is SGHNT and CDR2 is YENEEA. Trimming took off 3 bases at V and 5 bases at J, with 11 bases between the two ends. CDR3 coding DNA: TGTGCCAGCAGCTTCGAGGGAGAGGACAATGAGCAGTTCTTC. Translation gives CASSFEGEDNEQFF.

This clone was seen a single time. The chain couples TRBV6-5 to TRBJ1-2; D ambiguous. Trimming took off 0 bases at V and 2 bases at J, with 10 bases between the two ends. The CDR3 totals 15 residues. The V gene's germline CDR1 is MNHEY and CDR2 SVGAGI. CDR3 DNA: TGTGCCAGCAGTTACTCGAGGCTGGTAAACTATGGCTACACCTTC. Translation gives CASSYSRLVNYGYTF.